This T cell receptor beta chain was captured by sequencing in a study of T cell responses to AZD1222 COVID-19 vaccine. Method: immunoSEQ multiplex PCR; TCRdb's copy keeps in-frame clones and lacks some. The repertoire consists of 180,000 or so clones, with approximately 95% occurring once and the leading ten covering more than 0.8%. After removal of 5 bases from V and 0 bases from J, the junction contained 9 bases not matched to a gene. Germline CDR1 MNHEY, CDR2 SVGEGT. This CDR3 is 19 amino acids long. V and J are TRBV6-2 or TRBV6-3 and TRBJ1-6; 11 nucleotides match TRBD1. This sequence originates from an adult who received the AZD1222 COVID-19 vaccine. This specimen was peripheral blood, taken 28 days after the second AZD1222 dose. The CDR3 nucleotides are TGTGCCAGCAGTCCCCTACCCGGACAGGGGGCCTCCTATAATTCACCCCTCCACTTT. Encoded protein: CASSPLPGQGASYNSPLHF.